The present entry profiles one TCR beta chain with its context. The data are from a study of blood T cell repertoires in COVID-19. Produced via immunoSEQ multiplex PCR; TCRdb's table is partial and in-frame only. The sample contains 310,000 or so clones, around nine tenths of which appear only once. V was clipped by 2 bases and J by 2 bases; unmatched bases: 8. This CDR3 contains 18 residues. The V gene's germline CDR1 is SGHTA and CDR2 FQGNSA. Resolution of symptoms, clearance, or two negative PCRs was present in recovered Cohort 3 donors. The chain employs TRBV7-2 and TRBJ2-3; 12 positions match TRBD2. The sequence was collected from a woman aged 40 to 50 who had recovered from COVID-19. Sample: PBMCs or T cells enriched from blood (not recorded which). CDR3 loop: CASSLTPGLAGPTDTQYF. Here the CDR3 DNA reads TGTGCCAGCAGCTTAACCCCGGGACTAGCGGGCCCCACAGATACGCAGTATTTT.